Presented here are 19 T cell receptor beta chains from one specimen sequenced in a study of blood T cell repertoires in COVID-19. Some clones are missing from TCRdb's copy, which holds only in-frame ones; the method was immunoSEQ multiplex PCR. This table has tens of thousands of clones, roughly 87% appearing once. Sequenced sample: peripheral blood. The receptor set was obtained from an elderly man in a cohort sampled during active COVID-19.

The chain has TRBV5-8 and TRBJ2-5; tentatively, D is TRBD2 (6 bases). The CDR3 length is 16 residues. Looked up from germline, CDR1 is SGHTS and CDR2 is YDEGEE. V lost 4 bases and J lost 5, with 21 bases in between. CDR3 nucleotides: TGTGCCAGCAGCGCGGAGGGGTTGGCTAGCTACGAGACCCAGTACTTC. It codes for CASSAEGLASYETQYF.

This rearrangement joins TRBV5-1 to TRBJ2-3, with 11 bases matching TRBD2. V shed 0 bases and J 0 bases; nucleotides not matched to a gene: 3. The CDR3 covers 17 residues. Germline V gives CDR1 SGHRS, CDR2 YFSETQ. The CDR3 DNA follows: TGCGCCAGCAGCTTGGCGACTAGCGGGAAAAGCACAGATACGCAGTATTTT. It yields the protein CASSLATSGKSTDTQYF.

CDR3 nucleotide sequence: TGTGCCAGCAGTTCCTCCGTTAGCTCTGGGGCCAACGTCCTGACTTTC. Amino acid sequence: CASSSSVSSGANVLTF. The chain carries TRBV11-3 and TRBJ2-6; D unresolved. This CDR3 is built from 16 residues. Germline CDR1 reads SGHNT; CDR2 reads YENEEA. Trimming removed 6 bases at V and 0 bases at J, with 12 bases between. Using reference TRBV11-3 and TRBJ2-6 for the parts outside the CDR3, the full variable domain is EAGVVQSPRYKIIEKKQPVAFWCNPISGHNTLYWYLQNLGQGPELLIRYENEEAVDDSQLPKDRFSAERLKGVDSTLKIQPAELGDSAVYLCASSSSVSSGANVLTFGAGSRLTVL.

J is TRBJ2-7 and V is TRBV2; TRBD1 is a possible D gene (5 bases). The CDR3 spans 13 residues. Trimming took 6 bases from V and 3 from J, leaving 12 bases between them. CDR1 and CDR2 from the germline V gene are SNHLY and FYNNEI. CDR3 DNA: TGTGCCAGCAGGGATGGACACCACTACGAGCAGTACTTC. It codes for CASRDGHHYEQYF.

The CDR3 protein is CASSLDQGAPNEQFF. Here the CDR3 DNA reads TGTGCCAGCAGCTTGGATCAGGGGGCGCCTAATGAGCAGTTCTTC. The rearrangement uses TRBV5-4 and TRBJ2-1; 8 bases are a match to TRBD1. With 0 bases clipped from V and 7 bases from J, the junction kept 6 bases outside the gene matches. The CDR3 has 15 residues. The V gene's germline CDR1 is SGHNT and CDR2 YYREEE (reference sequence).

This chain links TRBV9 with TRBJ2-7; the match to TRBD1 covers 11 bases. Germline V gene lookup returns CDR1 SGDLS and CDR2 YYNGEE. The V segment lost 4 bases and the J segment 5 bases; nucleotides outside the gene matches: 8. The CDR3 covers 15 residues. In nucleotides, the CDR3 is TGTGCCAGCAGCCCCCGGACAGGGGGCGGCGACGAGCAGTACTTC. Translated, it gives CASSPRTGGGDEQYF.

This sequence joins TRBV5-4 and TRBJ2-2, with 8 positions matching TRBD1. Germline lookup yields CDR1 SGHNT and CDR2 YYREEE (reference sequence). V gave up 4 bases and J gave up 4 bases; unmatched junction bases: 6. The CDR3 is 15 residues long. CDR3 coding DNA: TGTGCCAGCAGCCCCGGACAGGGAGGCACCGGGGAGCTGTTTTTT. It codes for CASSPGQGGTGELFF.

CDR3 bases: TGTGCCAGCAGTTTGAGGGAGGCCGGGGAGCTGTTTTTT. This translates into CASSLREAGELFF. The chain is built from TRBV12-3 or TRBV12-4 and TRBJ2-2; D is possibly TRBD2 (6 bases). The CDR3 totals 13 residues. Trimming shortened V by 3 bases and J by 6 bases, and 8 bases separated the two germline ends.

The chain employs TRBV4-3 and TRBJ1-5, with D unresolved. The ends were cut back, 0 bases at V and 2 bases at J, with 8 bases in the middle. Germline V lookup: CDR1 LGHNA, CDR2 YSLEER. This CDR3 is built from 15 residues. In DNA form, the CDR3 reads TGCGCCAGCAGCCAAGATCCGGGTGGCAATCAGCCCCAGCATTTT. As protein: CASSQDPGGNQPQHF.

The chain carries TRBV2 and TRBJ1-3; TRBD1 matches at 9 bases. The V and J ends lost 2 bases and 2 bases, in that order; junction bases with no gene match: 4. Germline V gives CDR1 SNHLY, CDR2 FYNNEI. This CDR3 spans 16 amino acids. The CDR3 here is CASSERGTGTGNTIYF. As DNA, the CDR3 is TGTGCCAGCAGTGAAAGGGGGACAGGGACTGGAAACACCATATATTTT.

The chain employs TRBV5-5 and TRBJ1-4; a possible D gene is TRBD1 (5 bases). The V and J ends lost 5 bases and 8 bases respectively, with 13 bases between them. The CDR3 sequence is 13 residues long. Germline V gene data show CDR1 as SGHKS and CDR2 as YYEKEE (reference sequence). Here the CDR3 DNA reads TGTGCCAGCAGTTTCTGGACAAACGAAAAACTGTTTTTT. It encodes CASSFWTNEKLFF.

The chain joins TRBV2 to TRBJ2-5; D possibly corresponds to TRBD1 (6 bases). CDR1 is SNHLY, CDR2 FYNNEI, per germline. V was pared by 7 bases and J by 4 bases, with 16 bases between. The CDR3 covers 14 residues. The CDR3 DNA reads TGTGCCAGCACCCCCGAAGTAGGGGGAGAGACCCAGTACTTC. Residues: CASTPEVGGETQYF.

This clone was counted a single time. This chain connects TRBV15 to TRBJ2-2, with D tentatively TRBD1 (5 bases). Germline V gene sequence: CDR1 LNHNV, CDR2 YYDKDF (reference sequence). CDR3 length: 16 amino acids. V was shortened by 3 bases and J by 6 bases, with 17 bases between the two germline ends. The DNA of the CDR3 is TGTGCCACCAGCAGGGAAGGGGAAGCACTCGCCGGGGAGCTGTTTTTT. Encoded protein: CATSREGEALAGELFF.

The chain carries TRBV12-3 or TRBV12-4 and TRBJ2-5; 7 bases are shared with TRBD1. The CDR3 covers 13 residues. V lost 4 bases and J lost 2; bases outside the gene matches: 1. This CDR3 is CASSWDSQETQYF. The CDR3 nucleotides are TGTGCCAGCAGTTGGGACAGTCAAGAGACCCAGTACTTC.

The chain recombines TRBV11-2 with TRBJ2-7; tentatively, D is TRBD1 (6 bases). The CDR3 totals 13 residues. Germline CDR1 reads SGHAT; CDR2 reads FQNNGV. Trimming cost V 10 bases and J 0 bases, with 13 bases left between them. As DNA, the CDR3 is TGTGCCACCGAAGGCAGGGGCTCCTACGAGCAGTACTTC. Residues: CATEGRGSYEQYF.

Here the CDR3 DNA reads TGTGCCAGCAGCCTGGGGCCGTTTAGCAATCAGCCCCAGCATTTT. It codes for CASSLGPFSNQPQHF. V gene TRBV3-1 (or the pseudogene TRBV3-2) combines with J gene TRBJ1-5; a possible D gene is TRBD1 (5 bases). V was pared by 4 bases and J by 0 bases, with 10 bases between. Germline lookup yields CDR1 LGHDT and CDR2 YNNKEL (reference sequence). This CDR3 has 15 residues.

This clone occurred a few times. The V and J genes are TRBV4-3 and TRBJ2-3; D perhaps matches TRBD2 (6 bases). CDR1 LGHNA and CDR2 YSLEER come from the germline V gene. V lost 0 bases and J 4 bases, leaving 11 bases between the germline ends. This CDR3 is 15 amino acids long. In DNA, the CDR3 is TGCGCCAGCAGCCAAGAATCGGGGGTTCCAGATACGCAGTATTTT. This codes for CASSQESGVPDTQYF.

This chain joins TRBV5-1 and TRBJ2-2; TRBD1 agrees at 7 bases. The CDR3 length is 16 residues. CDR1 is SGHRS, CDR2 YFSETQ, per germline. Losses at the gene ends were 5 bases for V and 0 bases for J; bases not matched to a gene: 7. CDR3 coding DNA: TGCGCCAGCAGTCCTACCGGGACAGCGAACACCGGGGAGCTGTTTTTT. It translates to CASSPTGTANTGELFF.

V usage is TRBV5-6 and J usage is TRBJ1-2; D uncertain. Per the germline V gene, CDR1 is SGHDT and CDR2 is YYEEEE. The ends were cut back, 4 bases at V and 5 bases at J, with 15 bases in the middle. CDR3 length: 14 residues. The CDR3 loop is CASSREASLYGYTF. The CDR3 bases are TGTGCCAGCAGCCGAGAGGCCTCCTTATATGGCTACACCTTC.